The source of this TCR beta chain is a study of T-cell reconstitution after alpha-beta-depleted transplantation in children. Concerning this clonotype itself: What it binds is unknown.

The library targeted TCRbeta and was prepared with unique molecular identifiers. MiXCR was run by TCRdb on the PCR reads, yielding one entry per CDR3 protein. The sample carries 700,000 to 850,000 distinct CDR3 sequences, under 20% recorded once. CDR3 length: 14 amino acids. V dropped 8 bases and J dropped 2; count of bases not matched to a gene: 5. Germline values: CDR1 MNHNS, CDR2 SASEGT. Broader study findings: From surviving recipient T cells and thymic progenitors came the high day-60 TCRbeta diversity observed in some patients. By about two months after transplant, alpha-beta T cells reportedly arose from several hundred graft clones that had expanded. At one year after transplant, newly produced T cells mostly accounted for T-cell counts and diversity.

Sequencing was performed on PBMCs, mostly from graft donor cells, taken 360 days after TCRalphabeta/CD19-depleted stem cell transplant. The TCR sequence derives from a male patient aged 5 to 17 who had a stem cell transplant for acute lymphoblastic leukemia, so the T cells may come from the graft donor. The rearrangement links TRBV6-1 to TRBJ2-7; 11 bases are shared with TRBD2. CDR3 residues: CASGIAGGPYEQYF. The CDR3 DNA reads TGTGCCAGCGGGATAGCGGGAGGGCCCTACGAGCAGTACTTC.